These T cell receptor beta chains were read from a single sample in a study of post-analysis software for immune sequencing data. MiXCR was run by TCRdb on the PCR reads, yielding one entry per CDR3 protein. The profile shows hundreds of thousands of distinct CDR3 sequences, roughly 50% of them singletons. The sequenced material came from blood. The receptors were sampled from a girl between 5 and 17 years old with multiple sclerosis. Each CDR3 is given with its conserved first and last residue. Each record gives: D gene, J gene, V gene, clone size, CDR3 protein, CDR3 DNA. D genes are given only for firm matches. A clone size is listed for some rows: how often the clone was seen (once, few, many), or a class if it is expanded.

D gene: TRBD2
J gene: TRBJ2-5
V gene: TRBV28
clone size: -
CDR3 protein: CASRVYPGLQETQYF
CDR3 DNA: TGTGCCAGCAGAGTCTATCCGGGACTACAAGAGACCCAGTACTTC

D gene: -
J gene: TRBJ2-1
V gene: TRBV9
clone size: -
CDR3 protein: CASSVAGGPAGEQFF
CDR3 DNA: TGTGCCAGCAGCGTAGCCGGCGGACCGGCGGGTGAGCAGTTCTTC

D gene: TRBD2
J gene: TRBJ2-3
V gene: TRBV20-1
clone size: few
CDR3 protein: CSANPETSGRLDTQYF
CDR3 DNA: TGCAGTGCTAACCCCGAGACTAGCGGGAGGCTAGATACGCAGTATTTT

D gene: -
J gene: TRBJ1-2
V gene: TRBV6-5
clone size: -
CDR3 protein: CASSWRTGDGYTF
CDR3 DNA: TGTGCCAGCAGTTGGCGGACTGGAGATGGCTACACCTTC

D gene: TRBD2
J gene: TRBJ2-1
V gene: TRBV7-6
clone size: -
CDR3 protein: CASSLGVLAGSYNEQFF
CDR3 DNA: TGTGCCAGCAGCTTAGGAGTCCTAGCGGGATCCTACAATGAGCAGTTCTTC

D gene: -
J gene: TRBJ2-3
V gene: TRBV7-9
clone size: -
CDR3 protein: CASSFKTPDTDTQYF
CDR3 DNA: TGTGCCAGCAGCTTCAAAACCCCAGACACAGATACGCAGTATTTT

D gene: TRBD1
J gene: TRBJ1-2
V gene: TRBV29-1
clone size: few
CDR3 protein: CSVVGQGKDGYTF
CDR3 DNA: TGCAGCGTCGTAGGACAGGGGAAAGATGGCTACACCTTC

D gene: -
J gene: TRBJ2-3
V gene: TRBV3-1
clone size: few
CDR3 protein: CASSQARSGLDTQYF
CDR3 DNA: TGTGCCAGCAGCCAAGCCAGGAGCGGGCTAGATACGCAGTATTTT

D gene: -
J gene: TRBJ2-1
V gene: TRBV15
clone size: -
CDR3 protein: CATSRDLVAFDNEQFF
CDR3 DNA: TGTGCCACCAGCAGAGATCTAGTGGCGTTTGACAATGAGCAGTTCTTC

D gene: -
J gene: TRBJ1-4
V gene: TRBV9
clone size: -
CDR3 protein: CASSPERQSQISEKLFF
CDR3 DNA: TGTGCCAGCAGCCCGGAACGCCAAAGCCAAATCTCGGAAAAACTGTTTTTT

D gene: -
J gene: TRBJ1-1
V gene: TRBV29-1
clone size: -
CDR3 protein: CSVEKGPSINTEAFF
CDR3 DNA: TGCAGCGTTGAAAAGGGCCCTTCAATCAACACTGAAGCTTTCTTT

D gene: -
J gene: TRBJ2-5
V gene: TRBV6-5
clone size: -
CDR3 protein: CASSYSPGETQYF
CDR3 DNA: TGTGCCAGCAGTTACTCGCCAGGAGAGACCCAGTACTTC

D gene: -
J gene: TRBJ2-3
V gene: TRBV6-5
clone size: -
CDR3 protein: CASIPRWKGTDTQYF
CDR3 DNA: TGTGCCAGCATCCCTCGGTGGAAGGGCACAGATACGCAGTATTTT

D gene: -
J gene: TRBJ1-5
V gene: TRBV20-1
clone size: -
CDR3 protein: CSARPTGSAPQHF
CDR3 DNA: TGCAGTGCTAGACCTACAGGGTCGGCGCCCCAGCATTTT

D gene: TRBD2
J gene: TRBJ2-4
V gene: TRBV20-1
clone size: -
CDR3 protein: CSAGGAHLAKNIQYF
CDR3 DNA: TGCAGTGCCGGGGGGGCTCATTTAGCCAAAAACATTCAGTACTTC

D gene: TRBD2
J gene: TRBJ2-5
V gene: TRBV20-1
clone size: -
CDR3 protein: CSARDIGLADQETQYF
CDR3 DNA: TGCAGTGCTAGAGATATCGGACTAGCGGACCAAGAGACCCAGTACTTC

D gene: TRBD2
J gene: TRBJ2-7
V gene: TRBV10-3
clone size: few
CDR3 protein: CAIGLAGEGGYEQYF
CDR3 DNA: TGTGCCATTGGACTAGCGGGAGAAGGGGGGTACGAGCAGTACTTC

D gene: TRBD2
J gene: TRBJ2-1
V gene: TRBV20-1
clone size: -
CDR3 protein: CSAREGSGRASNEQFF
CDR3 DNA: TGCAGTGCTAGAGAGGGTAGCGGGAGGGCCTCCAATGAGCAGTTCTTC

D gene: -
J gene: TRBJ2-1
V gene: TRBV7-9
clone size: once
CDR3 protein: CASSSSSSLYNEQFF
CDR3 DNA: TGTGCCAGCAGCTCCTCCAGTTCCCTCTACAATGAGCAGTTCTTC

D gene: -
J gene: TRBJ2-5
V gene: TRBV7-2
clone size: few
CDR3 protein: CASSSGPETQYF
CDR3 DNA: TGTGCCAGCAGCTCCGGCCCAGAGACCCAGTACTTC

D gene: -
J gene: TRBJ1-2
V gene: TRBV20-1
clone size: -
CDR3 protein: CSARVFGSVYGYTF
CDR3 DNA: TGCAGTGCTAGAGTCTTTGGCAGCGTCTATGGCTACACCTTC

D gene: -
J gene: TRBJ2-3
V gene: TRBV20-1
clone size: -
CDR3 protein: CSAFGGGVTDTQYF
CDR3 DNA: TGCAGTGCTTTTGGCGGGGGCGTTACAGATACGCAGTATTTT

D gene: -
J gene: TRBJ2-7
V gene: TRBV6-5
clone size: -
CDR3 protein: CASSHRETLYEQYF
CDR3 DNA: TGTGCCAGCAGTCACCGGGAGACGCTCTACGAGCAGTACTTC

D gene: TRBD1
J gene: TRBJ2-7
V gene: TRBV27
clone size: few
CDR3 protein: CASRTGAHEQYF
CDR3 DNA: TGTGCCAGCCGGACAGGGGCCCACGAGCAGTACTTC

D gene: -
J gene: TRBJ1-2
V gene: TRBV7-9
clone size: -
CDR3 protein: CASSSATWAGTNYGYTF
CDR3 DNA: TGTGCCAGCAGCTCAGCAACCTGGGCAGGGACTAACTATGGCTACACCTTC

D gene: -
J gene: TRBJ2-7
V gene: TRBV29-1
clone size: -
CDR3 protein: CSVSEATPYEQYF
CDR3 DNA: TGCAGCGTTTCTGAAGCCACTCCCTACGAGCAGTACTTC

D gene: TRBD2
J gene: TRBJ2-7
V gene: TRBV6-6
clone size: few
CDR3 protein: CASSYSLAGDSYEQYF
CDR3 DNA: TGTGCCAGCAGTTACTCCCTAGCGGGAGATTCCTACGAGCAGTACTTC

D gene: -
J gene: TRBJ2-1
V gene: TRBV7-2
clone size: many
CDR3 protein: CASSLDRNEQFF
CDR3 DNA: TGTGCCAGCAGCTTAGATCGGAATGAGCAGTTCTTC

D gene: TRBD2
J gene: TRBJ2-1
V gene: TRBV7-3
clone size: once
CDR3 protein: CASSLETSVHNEQFF
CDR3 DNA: TGTGCCAGCAGCTTAGAGACTAGCGTTCACAATGAGCAGTTCTTC

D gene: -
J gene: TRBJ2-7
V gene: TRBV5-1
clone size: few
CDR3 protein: CASSLEGHYEQYF
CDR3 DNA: TGCGCCAGCAGCTTGGAGGGCCATTACGAGCAGTACTTC

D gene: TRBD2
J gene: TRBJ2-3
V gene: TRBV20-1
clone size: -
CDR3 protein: CSAVLGGGTDTQYF
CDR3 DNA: TGCAGTGCGGTACTCGGGGGGGGCACAGATACCCAGTATTTT

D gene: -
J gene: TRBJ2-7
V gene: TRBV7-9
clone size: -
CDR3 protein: CASSLVGGDKMKSYEQYF
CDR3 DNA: TGTGCCAGCAGCTTAGTAGGCGGGGACAAGATGAAGTCCTACGAGCAGTACTTC

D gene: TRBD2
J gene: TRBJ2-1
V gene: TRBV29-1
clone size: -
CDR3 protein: CSVGGASGRIYNEQFF
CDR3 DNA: TGCAGCGTTGGGGGGGCTAGCGGGAGGATTTACAATGAGCAGTTCTTC

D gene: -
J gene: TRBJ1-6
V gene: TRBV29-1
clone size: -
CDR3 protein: CSVESGRGSPLHF
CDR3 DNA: TGCAGCGTTGAGTCTGGCAGGGGTTCACCCCTCCACTTT

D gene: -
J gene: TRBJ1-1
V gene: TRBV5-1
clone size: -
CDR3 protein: CASSLRADGRTTEAFF
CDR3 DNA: TGCGCCAGCAGCTTACGGGCGGACGGGAGGACGACTGAAGCTTTCTTT

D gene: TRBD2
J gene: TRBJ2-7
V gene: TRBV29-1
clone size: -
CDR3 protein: CSVESGDHEQYF
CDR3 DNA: TGCAGCGTTGAAAGCGGGGACCACGAGCAGTACTTC

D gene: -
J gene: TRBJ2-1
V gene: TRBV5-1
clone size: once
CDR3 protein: CASSLDSAGYNEQFF
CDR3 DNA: TGCGCCAGCAGCTTGGACAGTGCGGGGTACAATGAGCAGTTCTTC

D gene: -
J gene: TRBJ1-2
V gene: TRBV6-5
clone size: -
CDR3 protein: CASSYSAVDYGYTF
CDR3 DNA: TGTGCCAGCAGTTACTCGGCGGTCGATTATGGCTACACCTTC

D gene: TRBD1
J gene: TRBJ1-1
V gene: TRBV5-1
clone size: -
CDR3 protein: CASSLGWGQTLRKTEAFF
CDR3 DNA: TGCGCCAGCAGCTTGGGGTGGGGACAGACCCTCCGAAAAACTGAAGCTTTCTTT

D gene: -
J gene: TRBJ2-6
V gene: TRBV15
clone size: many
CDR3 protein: CATSGQRYGANVLTF
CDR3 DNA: TGTGCCACCAGCGGCCAGAGATATGGGGCCAACGTCCTGACTTTC

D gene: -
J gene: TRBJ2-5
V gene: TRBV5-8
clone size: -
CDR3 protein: CASSLDAGRGFSETQYF
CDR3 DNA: TGTGCCAGCAGCTTGGATGCCGGCAGGGGTTTTTCAGAGACCCAGTACTTC

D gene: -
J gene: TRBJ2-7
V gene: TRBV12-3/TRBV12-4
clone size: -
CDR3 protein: CASSLVGFSYEQYF
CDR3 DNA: TGTGCCAGCAGTTTAGTGGGATTCTCCTACGAGCAGTACTTC

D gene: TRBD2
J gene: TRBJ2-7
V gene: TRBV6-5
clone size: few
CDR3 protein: CASSRLAGGWSYEQYF
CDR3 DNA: TGTGCCAGCAGTAGACTAGCGGGAGGTTGGTCCTACGAGCAGTACTTC

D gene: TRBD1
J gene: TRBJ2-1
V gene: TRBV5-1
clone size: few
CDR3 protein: CASSLAMTGVVYNEQFF
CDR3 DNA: TGCGCCAGCAGCTTGGCCATGACAGGGGTTGTCTACAATGAGCAGTTCTTC

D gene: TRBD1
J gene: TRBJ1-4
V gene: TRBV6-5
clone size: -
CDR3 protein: CASSRDRPNEKLFF
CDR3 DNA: TGTGCCAGCAGTCGGGACAGACCTAATGAAAAACTGTTTTTT

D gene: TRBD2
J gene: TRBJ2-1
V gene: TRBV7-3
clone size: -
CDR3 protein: CASSFQTGGGNEQFF
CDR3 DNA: TGTGCCAGCAGCTTTCAAACGGGAGGGGGAAATGAGCAGTTCTTC

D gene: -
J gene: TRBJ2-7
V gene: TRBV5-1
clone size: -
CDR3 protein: CASRVRLGSYEQYF
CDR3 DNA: TGCGCCAGCCGAGTCCGACTAGGCTCCTACGAGCAGTACTTC

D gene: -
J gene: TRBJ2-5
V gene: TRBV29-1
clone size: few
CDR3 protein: CSVDSGPVTGETQYF
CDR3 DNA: TGCAGCGTTGATTCAGGCCCCGTGACGGGGGAGACCCAGTACTTC

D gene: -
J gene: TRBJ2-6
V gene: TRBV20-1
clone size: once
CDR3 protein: CSAYRASAGANVLTF
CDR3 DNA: TGCAGTGCTTACCGGGCCTCGGCAGGGGCCAACGTCCTGACTTTC

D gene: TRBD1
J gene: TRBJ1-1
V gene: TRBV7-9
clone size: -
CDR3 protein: CASSLRSNRGLDEAFF
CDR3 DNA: TGTGCCAGCAGCTTAAGGAGTAACAGGGGGCTTGATGAAGCTTTCTTT

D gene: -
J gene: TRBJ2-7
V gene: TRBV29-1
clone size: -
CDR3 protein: CSVLTVALYEQYF
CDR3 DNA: TGCAGCGTGTTGACAGTAGCACTCTACGAGCAGTACTTC

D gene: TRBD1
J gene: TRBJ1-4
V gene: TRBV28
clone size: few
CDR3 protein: CASSRGGTGYEKLFF
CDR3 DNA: TGTGCCAGCAGCCGAGGGGGGACAGGATATGAAAAACTGTTTTTT

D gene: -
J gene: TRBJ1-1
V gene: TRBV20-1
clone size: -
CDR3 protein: CSARRQALGEAFF
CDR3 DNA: TGCAGTGCTAGACGGCAGGCTCTGGGTGAAGCTTTCTTT

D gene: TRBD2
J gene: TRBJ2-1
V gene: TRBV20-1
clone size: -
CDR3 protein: CSASPIQSSGGFGNEQFF
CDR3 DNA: TGCAGTGCTAGCCCCATACAATCTAGCGGGGGCTTCGGGAATGAGCAGTTCTTC

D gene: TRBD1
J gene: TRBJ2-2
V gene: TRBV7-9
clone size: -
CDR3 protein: CASSLAGQTGELFF
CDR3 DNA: TGTGCCAGCAGCTTAGCGGGACAGACCGGGGAGCTGTTTTTT

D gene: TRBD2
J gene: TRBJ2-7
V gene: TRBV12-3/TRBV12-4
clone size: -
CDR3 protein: CASSSSGGHTYEQHF
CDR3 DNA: TGTGCCAGCAGTTCGTCGGGGGGTCATACCTACGAGCAGCACTTC